The present T cell receptor (beta chain) was sequenced within a study of T cells in Graves' hyperthyroidism and ophthalmopathy. With 0 bases removed from V and 0 bases from J, the gap between germline ends came to 10 bases. The CDR3 length is 16 residues. Germline CDR1 SGHRS, CDR2 YFSETQ. The TCR beta CDR3 regions underwent amplification using RNA transcripts as the source. Researchers ran a first-round RT-PCR on the TCR CDR3 using the HTBI primer set. TCRdb reanalysed the multiplex PCR reads using MiXCR and keeps one entry per CDR3 protein. The sample yields hundreds of thousands of distinct CDR3 sequences, 14% seen once.

The source of this sequence is a woman aged 25 to 45 with Graves' hyperthyroidism. The chain uses TRBV5-1 and TRBJ2-4; D possibly corresponds to TRBD2 (5 bases). Material: blood. CDR3 DNA: TGCGCCAGCAGCTTGGAGGACTCCCTAGCCAAAAACATTCAGTACTTC. Translating gives CASSLEDSLAKNIQYF.